These T cell receptor beta chains were read from a single sample in a study of blood T cell repertoires in COVID-19. Here immunoSEQ multiplex PCR was the method, and the copy in TCRdb shows in-frame clones only, minus some. The sample lists around 250,000 clones; roughly 80% were seen once. Sequencing was carried out using peripheral blood. The source is a woman aged 18-30 years with acute or convalescent COVID-19. Both conserved end residues are part of each CDR3. The D gene is left open where the match is weak. Clone size is shown for a subset of rows, as once, few, many or a class of expanded clone.

size | J | D | V | DNA | CDR3
. | TRBJ2-2 | TRBD2 | TRBV2 | TGTGCCAGCAGTGAGGCTAGCGGGATTTCTGCCGGGGAGCTGTTTTTT | CASSEASGISAGELFF
. | TRBJ2-1 | . | TRBV7-2 | TGTGCCAGCAGCTTAGCTCAGGGGGGCCACAATGAGCAGTTCTTC | CASSLAQGGHNEQFF
few | TRBJ1-2 | . | TRBV7-2 | TGTGCCAGCACTCAGGGATACTATGGCTACACCTTC | CASTQGYYGYTF
. | TRBJ2-1 | TRBD2 | TRBV7-6 | TGTGCCAGCAGCTCGGGACTAGCGGGAAGTCTGCATGAGCAGTTCTTC | CASSSGLAGSLHEQFF
. | TRBJ2-7 | . | TRBV7-2 | TGTGCCAGCAGCTTAGGAGGCAGATACTACGAGCAGTACTTC | CASSLGGRYYEQYF
. | TRBJ1-6 | . | TRBV7-9 | TGTGCCACCCCATGGCCGGGAGTCAATTCACCCCTCCACTTT | CATPWPGVNSPLHF
. | TRBJ1-5 | . | TRBV19 | TGTGCCAGCAGGGAGGGCAATCAGCCCCAGCATTTT | CASREGNQPQHF
. | TRBJ2-2 | . | TRBV5-6 | TGTGCCAGCAGCTTGGTCACTAGATGGAACACCGGGGAGCTGTTTTTT | CASSLVTRWNTGELFF
. | TRBJ2-4 | TRBD2 | TRBV2 | TGTGCCAGCAGAGACATCCTAGCGGGGGGGGCGTCCAAAAACATTCAGTACTTC | CASRDILAGGASKNIQYF
. | TRBJ1-5 | TRBD1 | TRBV5-6 | TGTGCCAGCAGCTTGGGGTTGACAGGGCCATTGGGGCCCCAGCATTTT | CASSLGLTGPLGPQHF
once | TRBJ2-7 | TRBD2 | TRBV25-1 | TGTGCCAGCAGTGAGCTAGCGGGAGGCCTGAACGAGCAGTACTTC | CASSELAGGLNEQYF
. | TRBJ1-1 | . | TRBV19 | TGTGCCAGTAGTGCCCTGACTGTCGCGATGAACACTGAAGCTTTCTTT | CASSALTVAMNTEAFF
. | TRBJ2-1 | TRBD2 | TRBV27 | TGTGCCAGCAGTCTCCCACCCGGGACTACTGACAATGAGCAGTTCTTC | CASSLPPGTTDNEQFF
. | TRBJ2-2 | . | TRBV6-1 | TGTGCCAGCAGTGACACTAGAGGCCACACCGGGGAGCTGTTTTTT | CASSDTRGHTGELFF
. | TRBJ2-5 | TRBD1 | TRBV28 | TGTGCCAGCACGGGACAGGGGAGGGAGACCCAGTACTTC | CASTGQGRETQYF
. | TRBJ1-6 | TRBD1 | TRBV30 | TGTGCCTGGAGGACAGGGGTAACCTATAATTCACCCCTCCACTTT | CAWRTGVTYNSPLHF
. | TRBJ1-5 | . | TRBV6-5 | TGTGCCAGCAGTTACTCTGCAGGCTCCCAGCAATGGCCCCAGCATTTT | CASSYSAGSQQWPQHF
. | TRBJ1-5 | . | TRBV28 | TGTGCCAGCAGTTTAGGTGCGGCTTACAATCAGCCCCAGCATTTT | CASSLGAAYNQPQHF
. | TRBJ2-3 | TRBD1 | TRBV18 | TGTGCCAGCTCGCGTGCCGGGACAGGGGCCGCAGATACGCAGTATTTT | CASSRAGTGAADTQYF
. | TRBJ2-4 | TRBD1 | TRBV2 | TGTGCCAGCAGTACCGGGACAGCAAGGTGGTACTTC | CASSTGTARWYF
. | TRBJ2-7 | . | TRBV29-1 | TGCAGCGTTGGTGGGGGCTGGCCGGCCGAGCAGTACTTC | CSVGGGWPAEQYF
. | TRBJ2-5 | . | TRBV10-3 | TGTGCCATCCGGTTGGCGGGCCAAGAGACCCAGTACTTC | CAIRLAGQETQYF
. | TRBJ2-3 | . | TRBV19 | TGTGCCAGTAGCTGGACATCCTCCCTCACAGATACGCAGTATTTT | CASSWTSSLTDTQYF
. | TRBJ2-7 | . | TRBV20-1 | TGCAGTGCCAACCAGGGAAACGAGCAGTACTTC | CSANQGNEQYF
. | TRBJ1-3 | TRBD1 | TRBV6-1 | TGTGCCAGCAGTGAAAGGGGGCCCTACTCTGGAAACACCATATATTTT | CASSERGPYSGNTIYF
. | TRBJ1-2 | . | TRBV3-1/TRBV3-2 | TGTGCCAGCAGCCTTTTACCGACAGGCCCCGGAGGCTACACCTTC | CASSLLPTGPGGYTF
few | TRBJ1-4 | . | TRBV28 | TGTGCCAGCAGCCAACCCCGCGGCCTAAATGAAAAACTGTTTTTT | CASSQPRGLNEKLFF
. | TRBJ1-5 | TRBD1 | TRBV3-1/TRBV3-2 | TGTGCCAGCAGCCAGGGGACAGGGGCCAATCAGCCCCAGCATTTT | CASSQGTGANQPQHF
. | TRBJ1-5 | TRBD1 | TRBV6-5 | TGTGCCAGCGCCCTGACAGGGTTAAATCAGCCCCAGCATTTT | CASALTGLNQPQHF
once | TRBJ1-1 | TRBD1 | TRBV18 | TGTGCCAGCTCACCTCGGGACAGTCCCACTGAAGCTTTCTTT | CASSPRDSPTEAFF
. | TRBJ2-3 | . | TRBV27 | TGTGCCAGCAGTTCACCGGGAAACCTGGTTGGTGATACGCAGTATTTT | CASSSPGNLVGDTQYF
. | TRBJ2-5 | TRBD2 | TRBV13 | TGTGCCAGCAGCTTAGAAACTAGCGGGACCGAGACCCAGTACTTC | CASSLETSGTETQYF
. | TRBJ1-2 | . | TRBV14 | TGTGCCAGCAGCCATCGATCAGGGGATAACTATGGCTACACCTTC | CASSHRSGDNYGYTF
. | TRBJ2-1 | TRBD1 | TRBV7-8 | TGTGCCAGCAGACACGGGACAGGCTCCTACAATGAGCAGTTCTTC | CASRHGTGSYNEQFF
. | TRBJ2-5 | . | TRBV10-2 | TGCGCCAGCAGTGACTACCAATGGACAGTCCAAGAGACCCAGTACTTC | CASSDYQWTVQETQYF
. | TRBJ1-1 | . | TRBV28 | TGTGCCAGCACCTCCTGGGGAGGGGACACTGAAGCTTTCTTT | CASTSWGGDTEAFF
. | TRBJ1-2 | . | TRBV9 | TGTGCCAGCAGAGACCAGGGTGGCTACACCTTC | CASRDQGGYTF
. | TRBJ2-1 | . | TRBV24-1 | TGTGCCACCAGTGACGCGGGGGCGGCGTACAATGAGCAGTTCTTC | CATSDAGAAYNEQFF
. | TRBJ2-3 | TRBD2 | TRBV7-8 | TGTGCCAGCAGCTTGGGACTAGCGGCCCCCTATACGCAGTATTTT | CASSLGLAAPYTQYF
. | TRBJ2-1 | TRBD2 | TRBV19 | TGTGCCAGTAGTAGTCCTCTTTCTAGCGGGATTTACAATGAGCAGTTCTTC | CASSSPLSSGIYNEQFF
. | TRBJ2-2 | TRBD2 | TRBV28 | TGTGCCAGCAGCCTACTATTCCTGGGACTAGCGGGAGCCCGGAACACCGGGGAGCTGTTTTTT | CASSLLFLGLAGARNTGELFF
. | TRBJ2-1 | TRBD1 | TRBV7-3 | TGTGCCAGCAGCTTAACAGGAGACAGGGTCAATGAGCAGTTCTTC | CASSLTGDRVNEQFF
. | TRBJ2-5 | . | TRBV10-3 | TGTGCCATCAAACGGGACTCGCTACAAGAGACCCAGTACTTC | CAIKRDSLQETQYF
. | TRBJ2-5 | TRBD2 | TRBV28 | TGTGCCAGCAGTTTCGGCGGGGGTGAAGAGACCCAGTACTTC | CASSFGGGEETQYF
. | TRBJ2-7 | TRBD1 | TRBV7-9 | TGTGCCAGCAGATTAGGACAGGGTGAGCAGTACTTC | CASRLGQGEQYF
. | TRBJ2-7 | . | TRBV5-1 | TGCGCCAGCAGCTTCGACGACACACCCTACGAGCAGTACTTC | CASSFDDTPYEQYF
. | TRBJ2-3 | TRBD2 | TRBV27 | TGTGCCAGCAGGGGGTGGGGAGCGGGAGAGTTAGATACGCAGTATTTT | CASRGWGAGELDTQYF
few | TRBJ2-7 | TRBD2 | TRBV6-6 | TGTGCCAGCAGTTACTTTTCGACTAGCGGCCGCTACGAGCAGTACTTC | CASSYFSTSGRYEQYF
. | TRBJ1-3 | . | TRBV5-1 | TGCGCCAGCAGCTCCGCTGACAGGCGTGGAAACACCATATATTTT | CASSSADRRGNTIYF
few | TRBJ2-2 | . | TRBV11-2 | TGTGCCAGCAGCTTAGAAAGAGCTTCCGGGGAGCTGTTTTTT | CASSLERASGELFF
once | TRBJ2-3 | . | TRBV10-1 | TGCGCCAGCAGTGGGAACAGGGATTCGGCAGATACGCAGTATTTT | CASSGNRDSADTQYF
. | TRBJ1-4 | TRBD1 | TRBV4-1 | TGCGCCAGCAGCCAAATGGGACAGTCTAATGAAAAACTGTTTTTT | CASSQMGQSNEKLFF